The 32 T cell receptor beta chains listed next were all sequenced from one sample in a study of T cell responses to AZD1222 COVID-19 vaccine (dated by TCRdb to about 2021). The time point tag for this specimen amounts to: baseline before first vaccination. The library relied on the immunoSEQ multiplex PCR assay. TCRdb stores this immuneACCESS table with in-frame sequences only. Part of the clones is absent; in the studies checked, under half of the shortfall reflects unresolved V genes, and no reason is known for the rest. Present in this sample are about 50,000 clones, about three quarters of which were seen just once. The top ten hold roughly 6.6% of the sample. Source: peripheral blood, taken on day 0 of AZD1222 vaccination. These receptors originate from an adult in good health.

The gene calls are TRBV4-1 and TRBJ1-6; D might be TRBD1 (5 bases). The length of the CDR3 is 17 residues. V shed 3 bases and J shed 0 bases, with 12 bases lying between them. Germline lookup yields CDR1 MGHRA and CDR2 YSYEKL. The CDR3 DNA reads TGCGCCAGCAGCCAGGGGGACCAGAGCTCCTATAATTCACCCCTCCACTTT. As protein: CASSQGDQSSYNSPLHF.

This rearrangement joins TRBV7-2 to TRBJ1-2; TRBD1 is a possible D gene (6 bases). Germline V lookup: CDR1 SGHTA, CDR2 FQGNSA. The V end was cut by 5 bases, the J end by 2 bases, with 12 bases between. The CDR3 spans 14 residues. Here the CDR3 reads CASSQPGTNYGYTF. CDR3 in DNA: TGTGCCAGCAGCCAGCCGGGGACAAACTATGGCTACACCTTC.

This sequence joins TRBV30 and TRBJ2-7; tentatively, D is TRBD1 (6 bases). Germline CDR1 and CDR2: GTSNPN and SVGIG (reference sequence). CDR3 length: 11 amino acids. V was trimmed by 3 bases and J by 7 bases, leaving 10 bases between them. CDR3 DNA sequence: TGTGCCTGGAGGGGGGCCAGGGAGCAGTACTTC. The encoded protein is CAWRGAREQYF.

This sequence joins TRBV5-1 and TRBJ2-7; D unresolved. This CDR3 region has 16 residues. Deletions cut 2 bases from V and 2 bases from J, with 17 bases between. The germline V gene has CDR1 SGHRS and CDR2 YFSETQ. This CDR3 is CASSLQGLSLTYEQYF. The CDR3 DNA reads TGCGCCAGCAGCTTACAAGGTCTTTCCCTCACCTACGAGCAGTACTTC.

The rearrangement joins TRBV5-1 to TRBJ2-2, with TRBD1 matching over 8 bases. V lost 3 bases and J lost 1; bases outside the gene matches: 8. The CDR3 is 17 amino acids. Looked up from germline, CDR1 is SGHRS and CDR2 is YFSETQ. CDR3 sequence (DNA): TGCGCCAGCAGCTCCGGACAGGGTCAGGGGAACACCGGGGAGCTGTTTTTT. This encodes CASSSGQGQGNTGELFF.

Only a few counts were recorded for this clone. The sample holds other DNA sequences that translate to the same CDR3. This rearrangement joins TRBV23-1 to TRBJ1-2; TRBD1 matches 7 bases. TRBV23-1 is identified as an open reading frame with a role that is uncertain. With V trimmed by 0 bases and J by 7 bases, 11 bases remained unmatched. The CDR3 consists of 16 residues. CDR3 bases: TGCGCCAGCAGTCAATCGATCGGCAGGGGGAAGGGTGGCTACACCTTC. Protein product: CASSQSIGRGKGGYTF.

The V and J genes are TRBV29-1 and TRBJ2-5; tentative D call: TRBD1 (5 bases). Deletions cut 2 bases from V and 5 bases from J, with 21 bases between. The CDR3 has 16 amino acids. Germline V lookup: CDR1 SQVTM, CDR2 ANQGSEA. The CDR3 region is CSVEFVGRVFSETQYF. The CDR3 bases are TGCAGCGTTGAATTTGTCGGCAGGGTTTTTTCGGAGACCCAGTACTTC.

This rearrangement joins TRBV6-5 to TRBJ1-3; D ambiguous. Germline assignment: CDR1 MNHEY and CDR2 SVGAGI. The V and J ends lost 6 bases and 0 bases respectively, with 12 bases between them. The CDR3 extends over 15 amino acids. CDR3 in DNA: TGTGCCAGCAGAAAAACAGAGATCTCTGGAAACACCATATATTTT. It translates to CASRKTEISGNTIYF.

CDR3 in DNA: TGTGCCAGCAGCTCGGGACCGAACAATCAGCCCCAGCATTTT. Translation gives CASSSGPNNQPQHF. The chain combines TRBV5-6 with TRBJ1-5; D perhaps matches TRBD1 (5 bases). CDR1 is SGHDT and CDR2 is YYEEEE in the germline V gene. Trimming removed 3 bases from V and 3 bases from J, with 10 bases in between. CDR3 length equals 14 residues.

The chain employs TRBV7-9 and TRBJ2-1; D may be TRBD1 or TRBD2 (5 bases each). Trimming removed 5 bases at V and 4 bases at J, with 12 bases between. The CDR3 covers 14 residues. Germline V gene sequence: CDR1 SEHNR, CDR2 FQNEAQ (reference sequence). CDR3 amino acids: CASSLAGAYNEQFF. Here the CDR3 DNA reads TGTGCCAGCAGCCTTGCCGGGGCATACAATGAGCAGTTCTTC. Combining the CDR3 with reference TRBV7-9 and TRBJ2-1 gives the whole variable domain DTGVSQNPRHKITKRGQNVTFRCDPISEHNRLYWYRQTLGQGPEFLTYFQNEAQLEKSRLLSDRFSAERPKGSFSTLEIQRTEQGDSAMYLCASSLAGAYNEQFFGPGTRLTVL.

The sample holds a few counts of this clone. The chain is built from TRBV11-2 and TRBJ1-5; weak D call: TRBD1 (6 bases). The germline V gene encodes CDR1 SGHAT and CDR2 FQNNGV. CDR3 length equals 15 residues. The V end lost 0 bases, the J end lost 5 bases, and 11 bases lay between the germline ends. CDR3 residues: CASSLDGRGHQPQHF. The CDR3 DNA sequence: TGTGCCAGCAGCTTAGACGGCAGGGGTCATCAGCCCCAGCATTTT.

The chain links TRBV28 to TRBJ1-6, with a tentative D call TRBD1 (6 bases). This CDR3 region has 13 residues. V gave up 6 bases and J gave up 9 bases, with 12 bases separating them. The germline gives CDR1 MDHEN, CDR2 SYDVKM. CDR3 amino acids: CASRGGAASPLHF. In DNA, the CDR3 is TGTGCCAGCAGGGGGGGGGCGGCTTCACCCCTCCACTTT.

This clone occurred a few times. J is TRBJ1-6 and V is TRBV19; no firm D call. The CDR3 is 13 amino acids. Germline V gene sequence: CDR1 LNHDA, CDR2 SQIVND (reference sequence). The V gene lost 3 bases and the J gene lost 8 bases, with 8 bases spanning the gap. CDR3 coding DNA: TGTGCCAGTAGTATCGTCGGGGATTCACCCCTCCACTTT. Amino acid sequence: CASSIVGDSPLHF.

J is TRBJ1-1 and V is TRBV7-9; 7 positions agree with TRBD1. In germline, CDR1 is SEHNR, CDR2 FQNEAQ (reference sequence). This CDR3 contains 13 residues. J gave up 3 bases and V 5 bases, and 3 bases lay outside the gene matches. In DNA form, the CDR3 reads TGTGCCAGCAGCCCGACAGGGTACACTGAAGCTTTCTTT. It yields the protein CASSPTGYTEAFF.

The V and J genes are TRBV10-2 and TRBJ2-1; tentative D call: TRBD2 (6 bases). Per the germline V gene, CDR1 is WSHSY and CDR2 is SAAADI. Trimming shortened V by 4 bases and J by 9 bases, and 13 bases separated the two germline ends. CDR3 length: 13 residues. The CDR3 reads CASSVRDWGEQFF. CDR3 DNA sequence: TGCGCCAGCAGTGTGCGGGACTGGGGTGAGCAGTTCTTC.

CDR3 in amino acids: CASRRGGAGYTF. The CDR3 coding sequence is TGTGCCAGCAGGAGGGGGGGCGCGGGCTACACCTTC. The chain couples TRBV2 to TRBJ1-2; weak D call: TRBD1 (6 bases). Germline V gene sequence: CDR1 SNHLY, CDR2 FYNNEI. V dropped 6 bases and J dropped 8 bases, with 13 bases sitting between them. The CDR3 is 12 residues long.

This rearrangement joins TRBV18 to TRBJ1-5, with 10 bases lining up with TRBD1. This CDR3 spans 14 amino acids. Losses at the gene ends were 5 bases for V and 7 bases for J; bases not matched to a gene: 5. CDR1 is KGHSH and CDR2 is LQKENI in the germline V gene. The CDR3 bases are TGTGCCAGCTCAACGACAGGGGGCGAACAGCCCCAGCATTTT. Protein sequence: CASSTTGGEQPQHF.

This chain connects TRBV3-1 (or the pseudogene TRBV3-2) to TRBJ2-5; D possibly corresponds to TRBD1 (5 bases). Trimming stripped 8 bases from V and 0 bases from J, with 10 bases between. The V gene's germline CDR1 is LGHDT and CDR2 YNNKEL (reference sequence). The CDR3 covers 13 residues. The chain's CDR3 is CASGATDQETQYF. The CDR3 DNA reads TGTGCCAGCGGTGCGACAGACCAAGAGACCCAGTACTTC.

The chain employs TRBV9 and TRBJ2-2, with D maybe TRBD2 (6 bases). The CDR3 has 16 residues. The ends were cut back, 0 bases at V and 4 bases at J, with 13 bases in the middle. Germline loops: CDR1 SGDLS, CDR2 YYNGEE. The DNA for the CDR3 is TGTGCCAGCAGCGTAGGGGGAGGTGGTGGCACCGGGGAGCTGTTTTTT. Translated, it gives CASSVGGGGGTGELFF. Filled out from reference TRBV9 and TRBJ2-2, the complete variable domain reads DSGVTQTPKHLITATGQRVTLRCSPRSGDLSVYWYQQSLDQGLQFLIQYYNGEERAKGNILERFSAQQFPDLHSELNLSSLELGDSALYFCASSVGGGGGTGELFFGEGSRLTVL.

This clone has a single count. V is TRBV19 and J is TRBJ1-5; a possible D gene is TRBD1 (6 bases). Trimming pared 6 bases from V and 0 bases from J, leaving 15 bases between. Germline V gene sequence: CDR1 LNHDA, CDR2 SQIVND (reference sequence). This CDR3 is 16 amino acids long. The CDR3 reads CASRDRGRRSNQPQHF. The CDR3 nucleotides read TGTGCCAGTAGGGACCGGGGGCGCCGTAGCAATCAGCCCCAGCATTTT.

The CDR3 loop reads CASSLGGQALANYGYTF. CDR3 coding DNA: TGCGCCAGCAGCTTGGGGGGGCAGGCTTTAGCTAACTATGGCTACACCTTC. This sequence joins TRBV5-1 and TRBJ1-2, with a weak D call TRBD1 (6 bases). Trimming removed 0 bases at V and 0 bases at J, with 15 bases between. This CDR3 has 17 amino acids. The germline V gene encodes CDR1 SGHRS and CDR2 YFSETQ.

V gene TRBV5-4 combines with J gene TRBJ2-2; no reliable D call. CDR3 length: 15 amino acids. Germline CDR1 is SGHNT and CDR2 is YYREEE (reference sequence). V lost 3 bases to trimming and J lost 1 base, with 10 bases between them. The CDR3 DNA reads TGTGCCAGCAGCTCTAAAATTGGGAACACCGGGGAGCTGTTTTTT. Its translation: CASSSKIGNTGELFF.

The chain is built from TRBV7-9 and TRBJ2-2; D is possibly TRBD2 (5 bases). Germline lookup yields CDR1 SEHNR and CDR2 FQNEAQ (reference sequence). This CDR3 region has 14 residues. V gave up 5 bases and J gave up 3 bases, with 10 bases separating them. CDR3 residues: CASSTGIYTGELFF. CDR3 bases: TGTGCCAGCAGCACCGGGATCTACACCGGGGAGCTGTTTTTT. The full variable domain, in which reference TRBV7-9 and TRBJ2-2 provide the parts outside the CDR3, is DTGVSQNPRHKITKRGQNVTFRCDPISEHNRLYWYRQTLGQGPEFLTYFQNEAQLEKSRLLSDRFSAERPKGSFSTLEIQRTEQGDSAMYLCASSTGIYTGELFFGEGSRLTVL.

The chain links TRBV10-2 to TRBJ2-2; TRBD1 might be the D (6 bases). The germline gives CDR1 WSHSY, CDR2 SAAADI. The CDR3 length is 15 residues. Trimming took off 8 bases at V and 2 bases at J, with 15 bases between the two ends. In DNA form, the CDR3 reads TGCGCCAGCGGGGGAATGGGGACAAACACCGGGGAGCTGTTTTTT. Translating gives CASGGMGTNTGELFF.

The chain combines TRBV7-9 with TRBJ1-4, with 7 bases aligning to TRBD1. There are 10 residues in the CDR3. With 8 bases clipped from V and 12 bases from J, the junction kept 3 bases outside the gene matches. Germline CDR1 SEHNR, CDR2 FQNEAQ (reference sequence). Here the CDR3 reads CASGQEELFF. DNA of the CDR3: TGTGCCAGCGGACAGGAAGAACTGTTTTTT. Together with reference TRBV7-9 and TRBJ1-4, the CDR3 gives the full variable domain: DTGVSQNPRHKITKRGQNVTFRCDPISEHNRLYWYRQTLGQGPEFLTYFQNEAQLEKSRLLSDRFSAERPKGSFSTLEIQRTEQGDSAMYLCASGQEELFFGSGTQLSVL.

The chain couples TRBV11-2 to TRBJ2-7, with 9 bases identical to TRBD1. Germline loops: CDR1 SGHAT, CDR2 FQNNGV. J was trimmed by 1 base and V by 7 bases; bases with no gene match: 8. The CDR3 runs 15 residues. The CDR3: CASNTGTGISYEQYF. The CDR3 nucleotides are TGTGCCAGCAACACCGGGACAGGGATATCCTACGAGCAGTACTTC.

This chain uses TRBV6-4 with TRBJ1-6, with a weak D call TRBD1 (6 bases). The CDR3 totals 14 residues. Trimming removed 6 bases at V and 7 bases at J, with 13 bases between. Germline lookup yields CDR1 MRHNA and CDR2 SNTAGT. CDR3 loop: CASSQGQRNSPLHF. DNA of the CDR3: TGTGCCAGCAGCCAGGGACAAAGAAATTCACCCCTCCACTTT.

V usage is TRBV19 and J usage is TRBJ1-4; no clear D. Trimming left V 3 bases short and J 8 bases short, with 16 bases between. From germline, CDR1 is LNHDA and CDR2 SQIVND (reference sequence). CDR3 size: 15 residues. DNA of the CDR3: TGTGCCAGTAGTATCGGAGGAACTGGCTACGAAAAACTGTTTTTT. Protein: CASSIGGTGYEKLFF.

The chain links TRBV13 to TRBJ2-1; possibly TRBD2 for D (5 bases). V was shortened by 1 base and J by 12 bases, with 10 bases between the two germline ends. The CDR3 spans 12 residues. CDR1 and CDR2 from the germline V gene are PRHDT and FYEKMQ (reference sequence). The CDR3 reads CASSLARAGQFF. The CDR3, as DNA: TGTGCCAGCAGCTTAGCGAGGGCGGGGCAGTTCTTC.

The count of this clone is one. The genes are TRBV5-1 and TRBJ1-3; D is undetermined. V lost 2 bases to trimming and J lost 2 bases, with 8 bases between them. Looked up from germline, CDR1 is SGHRS and CDR2 is YFSETQ. CDR3 length: 14 residues. The CDR3, as DNA: TGCGCCAGCAGCTTCGGGGTGGCTGGAAACACCATATATTTT. This gives the protein CASSFGVAGNTIYF.

This rearrangement joins TRBV5-4 to TRBJ2-5; no definite D call. Trimming removed 4 bases at V and 1 base at J, with 8 bases between. Germline-derived CDR1 and CDR2 are SGHNT and YYREEE (reference sequence). This CDR3 has 13 residues. This CDR3 reads CASSPPSQETQYF. In DNA form, the CDR3 reads TGTGCCAGCAGCCCCCCCAGCCAAGAGACCCAGTACTTC.

Comment on this clone: Distinct nucleotide sequences in the sample also encode this CDR3. The genes are TRBV5-4 and TRBJ1-2; possible D gene TRBD1, 6 bases. The germline CDR1 and CDR2 sequences are SGHNT and YYREEE (reference sequence). Trimming took 4 bases from V and 2 from J, leaving 12 bases between them. The CDR3 length is 14 residues. This CDR3 reads CASSLGQKNYGYTF. DNA of the CDR3: TGTGCCAGCAGCCTCGGACAGAAGAACTATGGCTACACCTTC.